The source of this T cell receptor (beta chain) is a study of blood T cell repertoires in COVID-19. Some clones are missing from TCRdb's copy, which holds only in-frame ones; the method was immunoSEQ multiplex PCR. The sample consists of about 180,000 clones, just under 80% of them appearing once. The germline gives CDR1 SGDLS, CDR2 YYNGEE. J was trimmed by 0 bases and V by 3 bases; bases with no gene match: 8. This CDR3 has 19 residues. Sequencing input: peripheral blood. This TCR was sampled from a man in his 70s with active or convalescent COVID-19. The chain links TRBV9 to TRBJ2-4; 14 bases line up with TRBD2. DNA for the CDR3: TGTGCCAGCAGCGAGAAGCCGGGACTAGCGGGGGTAGCCAAAAACATTCAGTACTTC. It is translated as CASSEKPGLAGVAKNIQYF. The full variable domain, rest sourced from reference TRBV9 and TRBJ2-4, is DSGVTQTPKHLITATGQRVTLRCSPRSGDLSVYWYQQSLDQGLQFLIQYYNGEERAKGNILERFSAQQFPDLHSELNLSSLELGDSALYFCASSEKPGLAGVAKNIQYFGAGTRLSVL.